Below, 22 T cell receptor beta chains from the same sample are listed, as sequenced in a study of shared clonotypes between healthy human individuals. Produced via immunoSEQ multiplex PCR; TCRdb's table is partial and in-frame only. Of about 680,000 clones listed, just over 90% are singletons. The naive CD8 subset, CD45RO-negative cells positively selected for CCR7, excluded terminally differentiated effector memory CD45RA+ cells. The source material was naive CD8+ T cells sorted from blood. The receptors derive from a man aged 25-45 years in good health.

The chain employs TRBV28 and TRBJ2-7; possibly TRBD2 for D (8 bases). Trimming left V 8 bases short and J 3 bases short, with 17 bases between. CDR1 and CDR2 (germline): MDHEN, SYDVKM. The length of the CDR3 is 14 residues. The CDR3 sequence: CASGTRTGIYEQYF. The CDR3 nucleotides read TGTGCCAGCGGGACTAGGACAGGAATCTACGAGCAGTACTTC. The entire variable domain, with the rest obtained from reference TRBV28 and TRBJ2-7, is as follows: DVKVTQSSRYLVKRTGEKVFLECVQDMDHENMFWYRQDPGLGLRLIYFSYDVKMKEKGDIPEGYSVSREKKERFSLILESASTNQTSMYLCASGTRTGIYEQYFGPGTRLTVT.

J is TRBJ2-7 and V is TRBV9, with D uncertain. Trimming shortened V by 3 bases and J by 5 bases, and 6 bases separated the two germline ends. Per the germline V gene, CDR1 is SGDLS and CDR2 is YYNGEE. The CDR3 length is 11 residues. The CDR3 sequence: CASSGGNEQYF. The CDR3 bases are TGTGCCAGCAGCGGGGGAAACGAGCAGTACTTC.

CDR3 sequence: CSVEDTSQSYEQYF. CDR3 coding DNA: TGCAGCGTTGAAGATACGAGCCAATCCTACGAGCAGTACTTC. This chain joins TRBV29-1 and TRBJ2-7; D is unclear. V lost 0 bases, J lost 1 base, and 10 bases lay in between. Germline lookup yields CDR1 SQVTM and CDR2 ANQGSEA. The CDR3 totals 14 residues.

This CDR3 is CASSSTSGPWMLYEQYF. As DNA, the CDR3 is TGTGCCAGCAGCAGCACTAGCGGTCCCTGGATGCTCTACGAGCAGTACTTC. The rearrangement joins TRBV21-1 to TRBJ2-7; TRBD2, as called in the table, went unchecked against the DNA. TRBV21-1 is a pseudogene segment. The CDR3 spans 17 residues.

The CDR3 coding sequence is TGTGCCAGCAGCTTTTTACAGGGTTTGACAGATACGCAGTATTTT. It translates to CASSFLQGLTDTQYF. V usage is TRBV7-2 and J usage is TRBJ2-3, with D tentatively TRBD1 (6 bases). Germline assignment: CDR1 SGHTA and CDR2 FQGNSA. The CDR3 contains 15 residues. The V end was cut by 3 bases, the J end by 3 bases, with 13 bases between.

About this clone: The junction shows a germline mismatch at one end, possibly a read error. This chain links TRBV7-7 with TRBJ2-3; TRBD2 agrees at 12 bases. This CDR3 contains 16 residues. The germline V gene has CDR1 SSHAT and CDR2 FNYEAQ (reference sequence). As DNA, the CDR3 is TGTGCTAGCAGCAACTTACTAGCGGGAGGACCAGATACGCAGTATTTT. Amino acid sequence: CASSNLLAGGPDTQYF.

This clone was seen a single time. The chain uses TRBV5-1 and TRBJ2-6, with D unclear. The CDR3 length is 13 residues. Trimming took 7 bases from V and 5 from J, leaving 10 bases between them. Germline lookup yields CDR1 SGHRS and CDR2 YFSETQ. Written as DNA, the CDR3 is TGCGCCAGCGTGAGCCCCCGGGCCAACGTCCTGACTTTC. Translated, it gives CASVSPRANVLTF.

CDR3 region: CAWGEDSYEQYF. In DNA, the CDR3 is TGTGCCTGGGGGGAGGACTCCTACGAGCAGTACTTC. This rearrangement joins TRBV30 to TRBJ2-7; D is perhaps TRBD2 (6 bases). This CDR3 has 12 residues. With 5 bases removed from V and 0 bases from J, the gap between germline ends came to 8 bases. Germline CDR1 GTSNPN, CDR2 SVGIG (reference sequence).

V and J are TRBV5-5 and TRBJ2-5; possibly TRBD1 for D (5 bases). V was clipped by 4 bases and J by 4 bases, with 8 bases between them. The CDR3 runs to 12 residues. Germline V gene data show CDR1 as SGHKS and CDR2 as YYEKEE (reference sequence). CDR3 nucleotides: TGTGCCAGCAGCCCCAGGGTAGAGACCCAGTACTTC. It translates to CASSPRVETQYF.

The count of this clone is one. The chain employs TRBV18 and TRBJ2-3; the D gene is possibly TRBD1 (5 bases). V gave up 7 bases and J gave up 1 base, with 15 bases separating them. Germline CDR1 KGHSH, CDR2 LQKENI. This CDR3 has 15 residues. The chain's CDR3 is CASWARGGGTDTQYF. DNA for the CDR3: TGTGCCAGCTGGGCAAGGGGTGGCGGCACAGATACGCAGTATTTT.

V usage is TRBV5-4 and J usage is TRBJ1-1; D unclear. The V end was cut by 4 bases, the J end by 1 base, with 17 bases between. CDR3 length: 16 amino acids. Germline loops: CDR1 SGHNT, CDR2 YYREEE (reference sequence). In nucleotides, the CDR3 is TGTGCCAGCAGCCCCGATAACCCTACAAGGAACACTGAAGCTTTCTTT. Its protein product is CASSPDNPTRNTEAFF.

V is TRBV12-5 and J is TRBJ2-3; 11 bases are shared with TRBD2. Germline values: CDR1 LGHNT, CDR2 FRNRAP. The V gene end was trimmed by 1 base and the J gene end by 5 bases; junction bases not matched to a gene: 5. CDR3 length: 16 residues. The CDR3 region has the DNA TGTGCTAGTGGTTTGGGACTAGCGGGATGGGTAGATACGCAGTATTTT. Amino acids: CASGLGLAGWVDTQYF. The full variable domain, its missing parts supplied by reference TRBV12-5 and TRBJ2-3, is DARVTQTPRHKVTEMGQEVTMRCQPILGHNTVFWYRQTMMQGLELLAYFRNRAPLDDSGMPKDRFSAEMPDATLATLKIQPSEPRDSAVYFCASGLGLAGWVDTQYFGPGTRLTVL.

V is TRBV27 and J is TRBJ2-1; 12 bases are a match to TRBD2. The germline V gene has CDR1 MNHEY and CDR2 SMNVEV (reference sequence). V shed 4 bases, J shed 5 bases, and the junction held 6 bases outside the gene matches. This CDR3 contains 16 residues. The CDR3 nucleotides are TGTGCCAGCAGTTCCTCTAGCGGGAGGGGTCACAATGAGCAGTTCTTC. As protein: CASSSSSGRGHNEQFF.

A few counts support this clone. V and J are TRBV7-9 and TRBJ2-2, with a tentative D call TRBD1 (6 bases). Trimming pared 6 bases from V and 5 bases from J, leaving 13 bases between. Germline V gene sequence: CDR1 SEHNR, CDR2 FQNEAQ (reference sequence). The CDR3 consists of 14 residues. DNA for the CDR3: TGTGCCAGCAGATCAACAGGGTGGACCGGGGAGCTGTTTTTT. Its translation is CASRSTGWTGELFF.

This chain uses TRBV10-1 with TRBJ1-2; no clear D gene. CDR1 is WNHNN and CDR2 is SYGVQD in the germline V gene (reference sequence). V lost 3 bases, J lost 2 bases, and 7 bases lay in between. This CDR3 comprises 13 residues. CDR3: CASSDSGNYGYTF. CDR3 nucleotide sequence: TGCGCCAGCAGTGATTCTGGGAACTATGGCTACACCTTC.

The rearrangement joins TRBV9 to TRBJ2-5, with 10 bases lining up with TRBD2. CDR1 SGDLS and CDR2 YYNGEE come from the germline V gene. Losses at the gene ends were 3 bases for V and 6 bases for J; bases not matched to a gene: 8. The length of the CDR3 is 15 residues. The CDR3 here is CASSAEGLAVQTQYF. In DNA, the CDR3 is TGTGCCAGCAGCGCCGAAGGACTAGCGGTACAGACCCAGTACTTC.

This sequence joins TRBV7-6 and TRBJ2-7; the D gene is possibly TRBD2 (6 bases). This CDR3 contains 16 residues. The ends were cut back, 4 bases at V and 2 bases at J, with 18 bases in the middle. Germline CDR1 reads SGHVS; CDR2 reads FNYEAQ. CDR3 protein: CASSSGTGEAPYEQYF. CDR3 in DNA: TGTGCCAGCAGCTCTGGGACGGGAGAGGCCCCCTACGAGCAGTACTTC.

The chain links TRBV5-1 to TRBJ2-2; maybe TRBD1 (6 bases). This CDR3 region has 15 residues. The V end lost 2 bases, the J end lost 1 base, and 9 bases lay between the germline ends. Germline V gene lookup returns CDR1 SGHRS and CDR2 YFSETQ. The CDR3 protein is CASSFRTENTGELFF. The CDR3 coding sequence is TGCGCCAGCAGCTTTCGGACAGAGAACACCGGGGAGCTGTTTTTT.

Notes on this clone: Other DNA sequences of this sample code for an identical CDR3. The CDR3 loop reads CASSVGVSSTDTQYF. The DNA of the CDR3 is TGTGCCAGCAGCGTAGGCGTTTCTAGCACAGATACGCAGTATTTT. The V and J genes are TRBV9 and TRBJ2-3; the D is unclear. Trimming pared 0 bases from V and 0 bases from J, leaving 8 bases between. Per the germline V gene, CDR1 is SGDLS and CDR2 is YYNGEE. The CDR3 spans 15 residues.

This rearrangement joins TRBV7-9 to TRBJ2-3; tentative D call: TRBD2 (5 bases). Trimming took off 4 bases at V and 2 bases at J, with 16 bases between the two ends. Germline CDR1 and CDR2: SEHNR and FQNEAQ (reference sequence). The CDR3 spans 16 residues. This CDR3 is CASSSTPAEHTDTQYF. The CDR3 DNA reads TGTGCCAGCAGCTCAACCCCAGCGGAGCACACAGATACGCAGTATTTT.

The rearrangement links TRBV11-2 to TRBJ2-2; weak D call: TRBD1 (5 bases). With 5 bases removed from V and 5 bases from J, the gap between germline ends came to 18 bases. The CDR3 length is 16 residues. CDR1 and CDR2 from the germline V gene are SGHAT and FQNNGV. This CDR3 reads CASSHPGQGRTGELFF. Written as DNA, the CDR3 is TGTGCCAGCAGCCATCCAGGGCAGGGTAGGACCGGGGAGCTGTTTTTT.

The chain links TRBV28 to TRBJ2-1; TRBD1 agrees at 8 bases. J lost 7 bases, V lost 6 bases, and 20 bases had no gene match. The length of the CDR3 is 18 residues. Germline assignment: CDR1 MDHEN and CDR2 SYDVKM. The CDR3 sequence: CASSSQFIQTGEFNEQFF. The CDR3 DNA reads TGTGCCAGCAGCTCCCAATTCATTCAGACAGGGGAATTTAATGAGCAGTTCTTC.